This passage covers 4 T cell receptor beta chains from one sample sequenced in a study of beta chain features in type 1 diabetes. Expressed TCRB transcripts were sequenced, since all the RNA that had been isolated was reverse transcribed. Measured with immunoSEQ multiplex PCR; TCRdb has only the in-frame clones, and not every one. The data contain roughly 150,000 clones, approximately 8.1% of them singletons. Sequencing used central memory CD4+ T cells from blood. The receptors stem from a man aged 18 to 35 in good health.

This clone showed up many times. The chain couples TRBV4-3 to TRBJ2-7, with D perhaps matching TRBD1 (6 bases). The germline gives CDR1 LGHNA, CDR2 YSLEER. V dropped 4 bases and J dropped 0 bases, with 13 bases sitting between them. There are 15 residues in the CDR3. The chain's CDR3 is CASSRAAGDSYEQYF. The CDR3 DNA reads TGCGCCAGCAGCCGGGCGGCAGGGGACTCCTACGAGCAGTACTTC.

This chain uses TRBV9 with TRBJ2-7; TRBD1 matches 8 bases. V shed 0 bases and J 3 bases; nucleotides not matched to a gene: 5. The CDR3 runs to 15 residues. The germline V gene encodes CDR1 SGDLS and CDR2 YYNGEE. CDR3 in amino acids: CASSVGAGGLYEQYF. The CDR3 DNA follows: TGTGCCAGCAGCGTAGGGGCAGGGGGCCTCTACGAGCAGTACTTC.

A few counts support this clone. The chain links TRBV5-1 to TRBJ2-7; 7 bases line up with TRBD1. The trim removed 4 bases at V and 0 bases at J, leaving 4 bases unmatched. CDR1 SGHRS and CDR2 YFSETQ come from the germline V gene. CDR3 length: 14 residues. In nucleotides, the CDR3 is TGCGCCAGCAGCCCAGGGGACAGCTCCTACGAGCAGTACTTC. Protein product: CASSPGDSSYEQYF.

The rearrangement uses TRBV5-4 and TRBJ2-7; D is unresolved. CDR1 and CDR2 (germline): SGHNT, YYREEE (reference sequence). Trimming removed 2 bases at V and 12 bases at J, with 9 bases between. This CDR3 is built from 10 residues. The chain's CDR3 is CASSFVVRYF. The DNA for the CDR3 is TGTGCCAGCAGCTTCGTAGTGAGGTACTTC.